The 10 T cell receptor beta chains given below trace back to one sample, sequenced in a study of T cells in Graves' hyperthyroidism and ophthalmopathy. RNA transcripts served as the template for amplifying TCR beta CDR3 regions. HTBI primers were employed in a first-round RT-PCR of the TCR CDR3. TCRdb redid the calling of the multiplex PCR reads with MiXCR, one entry per CDR3 protein. The table records about 480,000 distinct CDR3 sequences, approximately 14% of them present only once. The sample comprised blood. The receptors originated from a woman in her late teens or twenties with Graves' hyperthyroidism.

This clonotype came up many times. The chain is built from TRBV5-1 and TRBJ2-5; 8 bases are shared with TRBD2. The CDR3 runs to 15 residues. Germline V gene lookup returns CDR1 SGHRS and CDR2 YFSETQ. J gave up 4 bases and V 3 bases, and 8 bases lay outside the gene matches. DNA of the CDR3: TGCGCCAGCAGCTCAGGCGCGGGGGGAGGAGAGACCCAGTACTTC. Its protein product is CASSSGAGGGETQYF.

At least ten counts were recorded for this clonotype. The genes are TRBV9 and TRBJ1-3; tentative D call: TRBD1 (5 bases). Germline values: CDR1 SGDLS, CDR2 YYNGEE. Trimming removed 0 bases from V and 1 base from J, with 8 bases in between. There are 15 residues in the CDR3. CDR3 sequence (DNA): TGTGCCAGCAGCGTAGGCAGGGCATCTGGAAACACCATATATTTT. Translating it yields CASSVGRASGNTIYF.

The table lists this clonotype with a few counts. V usage is TRBV29-1 and J usage is TRBJ1-2; possibly TRBD1 for D (5 bases). Between the trimmed V and J ends, which lost 3 bases and 6 bases, there was a span of 11 bases. This CDR3 spans 12 amino acids. Germline V CDR1 and CDR2: SQVTM, ANQGSEA. CDR3 coding DNA: TGCAGCGTTGACCTGAGGGGAGATGGCTACACCTTC. Translated: CSVDLRGDGYTF.

Ten or more counts support this clonotype. V gene TRBV15 combines with J gene TRBJ1-2; 8 bases fit TRBD1. CDR1 and CDR2 (germline): LNHNV, YYDKDF (reference sequence). This CDR3 comprises 15 residues. The V segment lost 5 bases and the J segment 4 bases; nucleotides outside the gene matches: 9. CDR3 coding DNA: TGTGCCACCAGCTGGAAGACCGGGACAGGCTATGGCTACACCTTC. Amino acid sequence: CATSWKTGTGYGYTF.

The count of this clonotype is one. This sequence joins TRBV5-4 and TRBJ2-1; 9 positions match TRBD1. The CDR3 consists of 15 residues. Germline CDR1 SGHNT, CDR2 YYREEE (reference sequence). Unmatched junction bases numbered 5, after V lost 0 bases and J lost 7 bases. The CDR3 coding sequence is TGTGCCAGCAGCTTGGTGGGACAGGGTGGGAATGAGCAGTTCTTC. This codes for CASSLVGQGGNEQFF. Full variable domain (outside the CDR3, taken from reference TRBV5-4 and TRBJ2-1): ETGVTQSPTHLIKTRGQQVTLRCSSQSGHNTVSWYQQALGQGPQFIFQYYREEENGRGNFPPRFSGLQFPNYSSELNVNALELDDSALYLCASSLVGQGGNEQFFGPGTRLTVL.

This clonotype was counted at least ten times. The rearrangement joins TRBV30 to TRBJ1-1, with D perhaps TRBD1 (5 bases). Germline loops: CDR1 GTSNPN, CDR2 SVGIG (reference sequence). With 3 bases removed from V and 5 bases from J, the gap between germline ends came to 13 bases. The CDR3 consists of 13 residues. The CDR3, as DNA: TGTGCCTGGAGCCCGCGGGGGAGGACTGAAGCTTTCTTT. It encodes CAWSPRGRTEAFF.

This clonotype came up a few times. The chain couples TRBV27 to TRBJ1-6, with D tentatively TRBD1 (5 bases). CDR1 MNHEY and CDR2 SMNVEV come from the germline V gene (reference sequence). CDR3 length equals 15 residues. V lost 2 bases and J 7 bases, leaving 12 bases between the germline ends. The CDR3, as DNA: TGTGCCAGCAGTTTAGAGTTGGGACTAAATTCACCCCTCCACTTT. Protein product: CASSLELGLNSPLHF.

This clonotype came up many times. V gene TRBV11-2 combines with J gene TRBJ2-5; 12 bases agree with TRBD2. J lost 5 bases, V lost 1 base, and 11 bases had no gene match. Germline lookup yields CDR1 SGHAT and CDR2 FQNNGV. The CDR3 covers 18 residues. The CDR3 nucleotides read TGTGCCAGCAGCTTAGTTGTCTCCGGCCTAGCGGGAGGGGAGACCCAGTACTTC. Protein product: CASSLVVSGLAGGETQYF.

The chain carries TRBV11-3 and TRBJ1-4, with no clear D. With 0 bases removed from V and 4 bases from J, the gap between germline ends came to 3 bases. CDR1 SGHNT and CDR2 YENEEA come from the germline V gene. CDR3 length: 13 amino acids. CDR3 sequence: CASSLEVNEKLFF. CDR3 coding DNA: TGTGCCAGCAGCTTAGAGGTTAATGAAAAACTGTTTTTT.

This clonotype was seen repeatedly, ten times or more. This CDR3 reads CASLTTGGLKGYTF. The CDR3 coding sequence is TGTGCCAGCCTCACTACGGGAGGGTTGAAAGGCTACACCTTC. V is TRBV12-3 or TRBV12-4 and J is TRBJ1-2, with D unclear. Trimming shortened V by 8 bases and J by 8 bases, and 21 bases separated the two germline ends. CDR3 length equals 14 residues.